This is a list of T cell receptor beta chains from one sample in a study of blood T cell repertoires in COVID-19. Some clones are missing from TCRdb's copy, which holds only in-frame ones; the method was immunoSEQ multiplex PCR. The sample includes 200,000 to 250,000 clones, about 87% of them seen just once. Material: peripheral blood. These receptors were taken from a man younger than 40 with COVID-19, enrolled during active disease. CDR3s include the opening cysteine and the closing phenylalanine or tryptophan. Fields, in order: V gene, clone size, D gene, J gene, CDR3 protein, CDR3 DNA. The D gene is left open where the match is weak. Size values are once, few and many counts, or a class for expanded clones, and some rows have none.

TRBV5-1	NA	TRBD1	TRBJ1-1	CASSSRGENTEAFF	TGCGCCAGCAGCTCCAGGGGGGAAAACACTGAAGCTTTCTTT
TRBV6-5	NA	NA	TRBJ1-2	CASRVNRDPTYGYTF	TGTGCCAGCAGGGTGAACAGGGATCCCACTTATGGCTACACCTTC
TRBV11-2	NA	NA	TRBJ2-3	CASSLGGDPGTDTQYF	TGTGCCAGCAGCTTAGGGGGGGACCCCGGCACAGATACGCAGTATTTT
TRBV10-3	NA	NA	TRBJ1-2	CAISDNTIGYTF	TGTGCCATCAGTGACAACACAATTGGCTACACCTTC
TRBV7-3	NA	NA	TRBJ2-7	CASSLKSGTSFEQYF	TGTGCCAGCAGCTTAAAATCTGGCACGTCTTTCGAGCAGTACTTC
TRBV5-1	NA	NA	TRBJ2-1	CASSLDEGYLFNEQFF	TGCGCCAGCAGCTTGGACGAGGGTTATCTGTTCAATGAGCAGTTCTTC
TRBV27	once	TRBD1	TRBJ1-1	CASSSLRGLAFF	TGTGCCAGCAGTTCGCTCAGGGGGCTAGCTTTCTTT
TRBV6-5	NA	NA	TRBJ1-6	CASSFWRSDSPLHF	TGTGCCAGCAGTTTTTGGAGGAGTGATTCACCCCTCCACTTT
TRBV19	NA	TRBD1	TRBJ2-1	CASSIPTGGNEQFF	TGTGCCAGTAGTATCCCAACAGGGGGAAATGAGCAGTTCTTC
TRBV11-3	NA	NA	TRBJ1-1	CASSLDSNTEAFF	TGTGCCAGCAGCCTCGACAGCAACACTGAAGCTTTCTTT
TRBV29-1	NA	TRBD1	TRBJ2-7	CSTLDRGSYEQYF	TGCAGCACATTGGACAGGGGAAGCTACGAGCAGTACTTC
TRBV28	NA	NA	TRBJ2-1	CASSLSSVLNEQFF	TGTGCCAGCAGTTTAAGTTCGGTGTTGAATGAGCAGTTCTTC
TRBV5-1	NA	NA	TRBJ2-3	CASSDGLARSTDTQYF	TGCGCCAGCAGTGACGGGCTAGCCAGAAGCACAGATACGCAGTATTTT
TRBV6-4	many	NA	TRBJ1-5	CASSEDTEGNQPQHF	TGTGCCAGCAGTGAAGATACCGAGGGAAATCAGCCCCAGCATTTT
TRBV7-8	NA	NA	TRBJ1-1	CASSFSQGSMNTEAFF	TGTGCCAGCAGCTTTAGCCAGGGAAGTATGAACACTGAAGCTTTCTTT
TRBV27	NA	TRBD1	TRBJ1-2	CASSLYPHRQGAYYGYTF	TGTGCCAGCAGTTTATATCCCCACCGACAGGGGGCGTACTATGGCTACACCTTC
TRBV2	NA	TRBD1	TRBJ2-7	CASVVRTGAYEQYF	TGTGCCAGCGTTGTCAGGACAGGAGCCTACGAGCAGTACTTC
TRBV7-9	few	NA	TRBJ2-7	CASRETGSPYEQYF	TGTGCCAGCAGGGAGACAGGATCTCCGTACGAGCAGTACTTC
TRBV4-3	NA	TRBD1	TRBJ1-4	CASSQGTGGNEKLFF	TGCGCCAGCAGCCAAGGGACAGGGGGAAATGAAAAACTGTTTTTT
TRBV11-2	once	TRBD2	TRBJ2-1	CASSLTSGGARNEQFF	TGTGCCAGCAGCTTGACTAGCGGGGGGGCTCGGAATGAGCAGTTCTTC
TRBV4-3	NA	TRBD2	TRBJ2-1	CASSQDQLAGEGWDEQFF	TGCGCCAGCAGCCAAGATCAATTAGCGGGAGAGGGTTGGGATGAGCAGTTCTTC
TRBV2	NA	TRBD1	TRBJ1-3	CASRDRGITGNTIYF	TGTGCCAGTCGGGACAGGGGGATAACTGGAAACACCATATATTTT
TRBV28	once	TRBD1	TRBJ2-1	CASCPGQGNYNEQFF	TGTGCCAGTTGCCCGGGACAGGGCAACTACAATGAGCAGTTCTTC
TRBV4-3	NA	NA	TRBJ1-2	CASSQVQTNYGYTF	TGCGCCAGCAGCCAAGTACAGACTAACTATGGCTACACCTTC
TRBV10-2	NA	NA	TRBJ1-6	CASSDGGAGISPLHF	TGCGCCAGCAGTGATGGCGGAGCGGGGATTTCACCCCTCCACTTT
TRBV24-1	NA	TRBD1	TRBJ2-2	CATSGKPGQGKNTGELFF	TGTGCCACCAGTGGGAAGCCGGGACAGGGGAAGAACACCGGGGAGCTGTTTTTT
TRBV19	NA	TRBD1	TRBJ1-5	CASSARQGGIRPQHF	TGTGCCAGTAGTGCCCGACAGGGCGGTATACGGCCCCAGCATTTT
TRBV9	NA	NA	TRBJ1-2	CASSVEETGWTLRGYTF	TGTGCCAGCAGCGTAGAAGAGACAGGATGGACCTTAAGAGGCTACACCTTC
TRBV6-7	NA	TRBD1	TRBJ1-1	CASTDGQGEDTEAFF	TGTGCCAGCACCGACGGACAGGGTGAAGACACTGAAGCTTTCTTT
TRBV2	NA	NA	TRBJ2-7	CASSELSSNYEQYF	TGTGCCAGCAGTGAGCTTAGTAGTAACTACGAGCAGTACTTC
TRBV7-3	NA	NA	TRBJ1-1	CASSSGQNTEAFF	TGTGCCAGCAGCTCTGGACAGAACACTGAAGCTTTCTTT
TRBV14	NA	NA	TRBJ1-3	CASSQVSGGGNTIYF	TGTGCCAGCAGCCAAGTTTCCGGAGGGGGAAACACCATATATTTT
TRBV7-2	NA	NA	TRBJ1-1	CASSLFIFMNTEAFF	TGTGCCAGCAGCCTCTTTATATTTATGAACACTGAAGCTTTCTTT
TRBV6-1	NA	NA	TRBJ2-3	CASSEVRRTDTQYF	TGTGCCAGCAGTGAAGTCCGTCGCACAGATACGCAGTATTTT
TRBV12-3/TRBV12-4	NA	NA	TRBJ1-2	CASSSQGRNGYTF	TGTGCCAGCAGTTCTCAGGGAAGGAATGGCTACACCTTC